This T cell receptor beta chain was sequenced during a study of beta chain features in type 1 diabetes. About the study: The patient and healthy donor groups were comparable for age, gender and cell yields.

This clone was counted a few times. Antigen specificity is unknown. V was cut by 5 bases and J by 5 bases, with 15 bases left in between. Germline values: CDR1 SGHAT, CDR2 FQNNGV. The CDR3 length is 15 residues. Study results and limitations: When Type 1 diabetes patients were examined, their TCRB CDR3s proved moderately but significantly shorter in all four CD4+ subsets.

All sorted populations exceeded 95% purity. As every portion of the isolated RNA was reverse transcribed, the sequencing read expressed TCRB transcripts. Approximately 3.7 million reads per sample on average were obtained from naive, central memory and regulatory T cell samples. The data were produced by immunoSEQ multiplex PCR, yet TCRdb's version contains in-frame clones alone and is incomplete. The sample carries about 130,000 clones, about 8.7% recorded once. The sequencing input was central memory CD4+ T cells from blood. V usage is TRBV11-2 and J usage is TRBJ2-2, with TRBD2 as a possible D gene (5 bases). The receptor was derived from a young man in good health. The CDR3, as DNA: TGTGCCAGCAGCCCCAGGACGCCGGGGACCGGGGAGCTGTTTTTT. Translated, it gives CASSPRTPGTGELFF.